This T cell receptor beta chain originates from a study of post-analysis software for immune sequencing data (dated by TCRdb to 2013 to 2016). As for the study more broadly: Disease courses on record covered relapsing-remitting, secondary progressive and progressive-relapsing multiple sclerosis, though some patients had no subtype annotation. Patient repertoires were compared against some twelve previously published healthy control repertoires from donors aged 6 to 25 years. A subset of samples was prepared in parallel using single-end sample barcoding, then pooled and co-amplified after Illumina adapter ligation.

Via the germline V gene, CDR1 is SGHRS and CDR2 YFSETQ. From V the trimming removes 4 bases and from J it removes 4 bases, while the gene matches leave 10 bases of the junction unaccounted for. Measured from the cysteine to the phenylalanine, the CDR3 is 15 residues long. The DNA shown is the 45-base CDR3, in frame from base 1. To demonstrate the VDJtools post-analysis software, the study profiled TCR beta repertoires from the peripheral blood of about a dozen young patients with multiple sclerosis. The multiple sclerosis patients were children and adolescents between 6 and 15 years of age. The method was PCR. Reads for this sample came from an Illumina HiSeq 2500. Unique molecular identifiers were incorporated into TCR beta cDNA libraries to reduce PCR and sequencing biases. Roughly 0.5 million cDNA molecules were obtained per 1 to 10 million input T cells, so each molecule approximated one T cell. Patient libraries were prepared and sequenced with the same protocol used for the earlier healthy control dataset. Within a given batch, samples were prepared together, multiplexed and sequenced on the same HiSeq lane. The authors' analysis ran thus. MIGEC handled the raw barcoded reads, throwing out single-read molecular identifier groups before consensus assembly and CDR3 extraction. Clonotype tables were post-analysed with VDJtools, and diversity was normalized by down-sampling all datasets to the smallest sample size. In repertoire overlap clustering, CDR3 amino acid sequences, but not nucleotide sequences, were matched to correct batch-related cross-sample contamination. TCRdb cleaned the public reads at Q25 with fastp, built clones with MiXCR and kept in-frame beta chains. When rows share a CDR3 protein, they turn into one entry using the most common DNA and genes. V and J calls and clone size were set by TCRdb, not the authors. The sample table records roughly 800,000 distinct CDR3 sequences; approximately 53% of these occur just once. The ten most abundant clones make up approximately 4.2% of the sample.

Study-level results and caveats: The control group was slightly older than the multiple sclerosis patient group. About five TRBV segments, including TRBV5-6, TRBV5-1 and TRBV20-1, were significantly more frequent in patients than controls. Direct clustering with F measure showed strong co-clustering of samples prepared in the same batch, prompting a batch-effect correction. Multiple sclerosis patients had significantly lower normalized Chao1 diversity than controls, a result that suggests substantial peripheral T-cell clonal expansion.

Points on this clonotype: Its recognized antigen is unknown. There are no base qualities to consult, and no much larger clone falls within one base.

This chain is built from TRBV5-1 and TRBJ2-5, with TRBD1 identical over 7 junction bases. This sequence originates from a girl aged 5-17 years with multiple sclerosis. The sample consisted of blood. The nucleotides read TGCGCCAGCAGCCCTGGACAGGACTCCCTAGAGACCCAGTACTTC. The translation is CASSPGQDSLETQYF.